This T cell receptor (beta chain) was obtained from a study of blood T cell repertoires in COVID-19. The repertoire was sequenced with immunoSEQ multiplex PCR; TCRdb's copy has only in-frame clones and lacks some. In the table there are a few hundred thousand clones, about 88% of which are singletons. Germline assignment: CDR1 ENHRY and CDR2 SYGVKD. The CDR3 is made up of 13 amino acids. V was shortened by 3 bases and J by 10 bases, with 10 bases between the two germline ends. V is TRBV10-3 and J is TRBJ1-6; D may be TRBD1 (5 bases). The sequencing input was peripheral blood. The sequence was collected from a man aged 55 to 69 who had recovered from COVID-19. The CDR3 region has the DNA TGTGCCATCAGTGATGGACAACCCTCACCCCTCCACTTT. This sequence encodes CAISDGQPSPLHF.